Presented here are 10 T cell receptor beta chains from one specimen sequenced in a study of T cell changes during pregnancy in multiple sclerosis. Assay: immunoSEQ multiplex PCR; the TCRdb copy retains only in-frame clones and omits some. The table records roughly 63,000 clones, just over 90% of them present only once. The input for sequencing was CD8+ T cells from peripheral blood mononuclear cells, taken in the second trimester of pregnancy. All receptors derive from a female donor with multiple sclerosis, enrolled in a pregnancy study.

The rearrangement uses TRBV11-2 and TRBJ2-7; D gene uncertain. The CDR3 runs 11 residues. The V gene's germline CDR1 is SGHAT and CDR2 FQNNGV. V gave up 3 bases and J gave up 3 bases, with 3 bases separating them. The CDR3 nucleotides are TGTGCCAGCAGCTTTAGCTACGAGCAGTACTTC. Translated: CASSFSYEQYF.

V and J are TRBV11-2 and TRBJ1-4, with TRBD1 as a possible D gene (5 bases). The V gene lost 3 bases and the J gene lost 0 bases, with 14 bases spanning the gap. This CDR3 comprises 17 residues. Germline V gene data show CDR1 as SGHAT and CDR2 as FQNNGV. DNA for the CDR3: TGTGCCAGCAGCTTTCACCCCGACAGCTCAACTAATGAAAAACTGTTTTTT. This gives the protein CASSFHPDSSTNEKLFF.

In DNA, the CDR3 is TGTGCCAGCAGCTTCCGGGACAGGGGCCCTAGCTCCTACGAGCAGTACTTC. It yields the protein CASSFRDRGPSSYEQYF. The chain is built from TRBV5-5 and TRBJ2-7, with TRBD1 matching 10 bases. This CDR3 spans 17 amino acids. CDR1 is SGHKS, CDR2 YYEKEE, per germline (reference sequence). The ends lost 2 bases at V and 0 bases at J; junction bases unmatched: 8.

The chain couples TRBV14 to TRBJ2-7, with D possibly matching TRBD2 (5 bases). The germline gives CDR1 SGHDN, CDR2 FVKESK. Trimming removed 1 base at V and 0 bases at J, with 16 bases between. The CDR3 is made up of 17 amino acids. CDR3 DNA: TGTGCCAGCAGCCAAGTTCTTCCTAGCAGAAGCTCCTACGAGCAGTACTTC. It encodes CASSQVLPSRSSYEQYF.

The genes are TRBV7-6 and TRBJ2-7; 7 bases map to TRBD1. The CDR3 has 14 residues. Germline assignment: CDR1 SGHVS and CDR2 FNYEAQ. The junction had 5 bases not matched to a gene; V was cut back by 4 bases and J by 2 bases. The CDR3 sequence is CASSSGTAPYEQYF. The CDR3 DNA sequence: TGTGCCAGCAGCTCCGGGACAGCTCCCTACGAGCAGTACTTC.

The V gene is TRBV7-3, the J gene TRBJ2-7; tentative D call: TRBD2 (5 bases). CDR1 SGHTA and CDR2 FQGTGA come from the germline V gene. V was cut by 2 bases and J by 0 bases, with 11 bases left in between. This CDR3 has 15 amino acids. CDR3 loop: CASSLQRASSYEQYF. As DNA, the CDR3 is TGTGCCAGCAGCTTACAGAGGGCGAGCTCCTACGAGCAGTACTTC.

The DNA for the CDR3 is TGTGCCAGCAGCGGACAACAGCAGTTCTTC. This codes for CASSGQQQFF. The chain couples TRBV9 to TRBJ2-1; D not certain. CDR3 size: 10 residues. V shed 3 bases and J shed 11 bases, with 6 bases lying between them. CDR1 and CDR2 from the germline V gene are SGDLS and YYNGEE.

V usage is TRBV9 and J usage is TRBJ2-7; the D gene is possibly TRBD1 (6 bases). V lost 0 bases, J lost 0 bases, and 10 bases lay in between. Looked up from germline, CDR1 is SGDLS and CDR2 is YYNGEE. The CDR3 sequence is 15 residues long. CDR3 bases: TGTGCCAGCAGCGTAGATGCAGGGGTCTCCTACGAGCAGTACTTC. Amino acids: CASSVDAGVSYEQYF.

The chain uses TRBV7-8 and TRBJ2-1, with D possibly being TRBD1 (6 bases). V was cut by 4 bases and J by 8 bases, with 12 bases left in between. CDR1 and CDR2 (germline): SGHVS, FQNEAQ. The CDR3 sequence is 13 residues long. DNA of the CDR3: TGTGCCAGCAGCTCACCACAGGGCTATGAGCAGTTCTTC. It specifies CASSSPQGYEQFF. The complete variable domain, with remaining parts taken from reference TRBV7-8 and TRBJ2-1, reads GAGVSQSPRYKVAKRGQDVALRCDPISGHVSLFWYQQALGQGPEFLTYFQNEAQLDKSGLPSDRFFAERPEGSVSTLKIQRTQQEDSAVYLCASSSPQGYEQFFGPGTRLTVL.

This chain uses TRBV2 with TRBJ2-2; TRBD2 agrees at 10 bases. The CDR3 has 15 residues. The V and J ends lost 7 bases and 6 bases, in that order; junction bases with no gene match: 8. Germline V gives CDR1 SNHLY, CDR2 FYNNEI. CDR3 nucleotide sequence: TGTGCCAGCACCTCTAGCGGGAGTAGTGCCGGGGAGCTGTTTTTT. This translates into CASTSSGSSAGELFF.